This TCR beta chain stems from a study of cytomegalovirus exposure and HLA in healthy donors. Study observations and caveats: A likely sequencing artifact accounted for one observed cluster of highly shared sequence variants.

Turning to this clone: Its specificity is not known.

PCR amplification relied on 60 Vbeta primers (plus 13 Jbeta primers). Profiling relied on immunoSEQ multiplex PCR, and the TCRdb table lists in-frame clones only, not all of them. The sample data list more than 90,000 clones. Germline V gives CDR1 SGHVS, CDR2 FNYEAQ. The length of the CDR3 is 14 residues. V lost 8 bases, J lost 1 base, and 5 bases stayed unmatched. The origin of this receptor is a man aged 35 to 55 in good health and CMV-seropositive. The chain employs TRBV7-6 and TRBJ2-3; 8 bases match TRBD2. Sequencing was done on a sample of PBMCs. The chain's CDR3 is CASGAGAGTDTQYF. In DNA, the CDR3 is TGTGCCAGCGGAGCGGGAGCTGGCACAGATACGCAGTATTTT.